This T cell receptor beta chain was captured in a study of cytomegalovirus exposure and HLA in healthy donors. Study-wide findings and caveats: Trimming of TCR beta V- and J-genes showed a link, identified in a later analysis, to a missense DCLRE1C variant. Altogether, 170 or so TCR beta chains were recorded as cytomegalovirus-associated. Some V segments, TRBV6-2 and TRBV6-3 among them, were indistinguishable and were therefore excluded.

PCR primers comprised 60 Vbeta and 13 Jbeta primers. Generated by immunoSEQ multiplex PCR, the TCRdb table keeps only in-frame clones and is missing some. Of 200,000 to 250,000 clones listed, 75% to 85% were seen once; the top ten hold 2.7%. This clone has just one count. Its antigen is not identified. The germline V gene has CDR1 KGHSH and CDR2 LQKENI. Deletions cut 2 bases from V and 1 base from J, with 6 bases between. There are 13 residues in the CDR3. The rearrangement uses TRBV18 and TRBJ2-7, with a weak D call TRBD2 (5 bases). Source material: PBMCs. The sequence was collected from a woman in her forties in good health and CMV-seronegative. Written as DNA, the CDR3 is TGTGCCAGCTCACCAACGGGGTCCTACGAGCAGTACTTC. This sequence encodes CASSPTGSYEQYF.